The text below deals with one T cell receptor (beta chain). The sample is drawn from a study of T cell clonotyping in hematopoietic cell transplantation. At the level of the study: Recipient samples before transplant were obtained post-cytoreduction.

CDR1 MNHNS and CDR2 SASEGT come from the germline V gene. The CDR3 has 13 residues. Trimming removed 4 bases from V and 10 bases from J; junction bases left unmatched: 3. The assay was immunoSEQ multiplex PCR, and TCRdb's table has in-frame clones only and misses some. The repertoire holds about 80,000 clones, with 95% to 97% as singletons. Time point specified: recipient sample about 28 days before transplant, after cytoreduction. The TCR originated in a woman aged 50 to 60 with acute myeloid leukemia. Some clones in this sample may be carry-over from other donors' samples. J is TRBJ1-6 and V is TRBV6-1; TRBD1 matches at 8 bases. Material: peripheral blood mononuclear cells, obtained before stem cell transplant. This CDR3 reads CASSGTGNSPLHF. The CDR3 DNA is TGTGCCAGCAGTGGGACAGGGAACTCACCCCTCCACTTT.